This T cell receptor (beta chain) was captured by sequencing in a study of T cell changes during pregnancy in multiple sclerosis. Using immunoSEQ multiplex PCR, the repertoire was profiled, and TCRdb retains in-frame clones only, with some absent. The sample shows 40,000 to 55,000 clones, approximately 91% of them seen only once. The CDR3 contains 13 residues. The V gene's germline CDR1 is MGHRA and CDR2 YSYEKL. V gave up 4 bases and J gave up 4 bases, with 10 bases separating them. The material sequenced was CD8+ T cells from peripheral blood mononuclear cells, taken after pregnancy. The sequence was collected from a female donor with multiple sclerosis, enrolled in a pregnancy study. The chain couples TRBV4-1 to TRBJ1-2, with D maybe TRBD1 (6 bases). The DNA for the CDR3 is TGCGCCAGCAGCCCTGAGACAGGCTATGGCTACACCTTC. This gives the protein CASSPETGYGYTF.